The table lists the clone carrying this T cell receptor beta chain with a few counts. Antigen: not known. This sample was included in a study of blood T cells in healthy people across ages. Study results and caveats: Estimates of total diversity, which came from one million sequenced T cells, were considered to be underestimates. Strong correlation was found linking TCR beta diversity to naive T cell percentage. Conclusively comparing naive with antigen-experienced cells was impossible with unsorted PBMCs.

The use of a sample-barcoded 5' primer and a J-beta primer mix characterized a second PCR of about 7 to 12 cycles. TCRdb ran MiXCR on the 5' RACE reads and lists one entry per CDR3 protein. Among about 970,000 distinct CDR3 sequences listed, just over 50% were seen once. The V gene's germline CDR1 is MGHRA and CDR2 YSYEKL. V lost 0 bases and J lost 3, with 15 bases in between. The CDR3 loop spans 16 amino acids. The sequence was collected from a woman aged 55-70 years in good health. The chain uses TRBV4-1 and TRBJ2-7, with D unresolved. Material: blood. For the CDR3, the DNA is TGCGCCAGCAGCCAAGATCCCGGTATCGGAGACTACGAGCAGTACTTC. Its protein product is CASSQDPGIGDYEQYF.